The clone carrying this TCR beta chain was found a few times. Trimming took 0 bases from V and 1 from J, leaving 6 bases between them. CDR3 length: 14 amino acids. Germline V gene lookup returns CDR1 SGHAT and CDR2 FQNNGV. Authors' processing steps: Amplification of reference gene primers provided the estimated nucleated cell counts. Clones were sequenced by immunoSEQ multiplex PCR, and TCRdb holds only the in-frame ones, with some missing. For V, J and clone size, that table is used; D and trimming come from the DNA. The table lists 200,000 to 250,000 clones, approximately 85% of them singletons. The sample belongs to a study of blood T cell repertoires in COVID-19. Overall study context: There were acute and convalescent COVID-19 samples, and they came from the United States, Italy and Spain. Sources were T cells, B-cell-depleted T cells, or PBMCs; the material itself was cDNA or gDNA.

This TCR was recovered from a man aged 40-49 years with acute or convalescent COVID-19. The chain uses TRBV11-2 and TRBJ1-1; D is unresolved. Input material: peripheral blood. The CDR3 loop is CASSLDGRNTEAFF. The CDR3 DNA follows: TGTGCCAGCAGCTTAGATGGGCGGAACACTGAAGCTTTCTTT.